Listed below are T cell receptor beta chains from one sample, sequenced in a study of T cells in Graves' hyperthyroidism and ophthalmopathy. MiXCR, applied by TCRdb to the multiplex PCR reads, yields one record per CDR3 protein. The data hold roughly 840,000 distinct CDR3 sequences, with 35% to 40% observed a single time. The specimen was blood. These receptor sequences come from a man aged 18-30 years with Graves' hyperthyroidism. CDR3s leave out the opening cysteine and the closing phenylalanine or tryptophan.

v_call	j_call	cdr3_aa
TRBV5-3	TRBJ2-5	ASSLGVGGTVSGETQY
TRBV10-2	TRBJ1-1	ASSSDRLEAF
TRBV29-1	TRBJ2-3	SVADGGIGTDTQY
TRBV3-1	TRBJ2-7	ASSQGDYPYEQY
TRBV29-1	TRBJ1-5	SVVDGVRDQPQH
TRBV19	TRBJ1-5	AVRGWDQPQH
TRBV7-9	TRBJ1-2	ASRPGQWDRDGYT
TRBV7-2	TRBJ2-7	ASSPAVGHQY
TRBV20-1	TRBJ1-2	SAEADYGYT
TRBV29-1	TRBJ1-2	SVRTLANYGYT
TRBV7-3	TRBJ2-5	ASSRGRGPRETQY
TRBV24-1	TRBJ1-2	ATSDSKGSGYT
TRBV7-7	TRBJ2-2	ASSTGHLTGELF
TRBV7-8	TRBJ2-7	ASTWEAGRSTGEQY
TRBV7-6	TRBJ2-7	ASSLGSGESSTYEQY
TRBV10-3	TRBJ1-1	AISESTGLDEAF
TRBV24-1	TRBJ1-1	ATGRTGGLNTEAF
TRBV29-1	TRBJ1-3	SVIRGNTIY
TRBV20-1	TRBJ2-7	SARDKTYEQY
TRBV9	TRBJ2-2	ASSGATGAGTGELF
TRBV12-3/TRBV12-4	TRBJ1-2	ASSRAGNYGYT
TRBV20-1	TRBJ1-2	SAVTGILLNGYGYT
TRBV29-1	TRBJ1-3	STRSGGGNTIY
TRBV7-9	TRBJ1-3	ASSPYMTGGHENTIY
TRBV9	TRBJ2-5	ASRSIAGAFQETQY
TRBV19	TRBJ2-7	ASRGVGGPYEQY
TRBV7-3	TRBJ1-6	ASSQDEGANVYSPLH
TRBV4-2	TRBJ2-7	ASSQDAGGHYEQY
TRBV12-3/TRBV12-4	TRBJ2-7	ASRTSGRVY
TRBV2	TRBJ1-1	ASHPSGEPEAF
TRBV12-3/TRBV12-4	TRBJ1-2	ASRLGRYGYT
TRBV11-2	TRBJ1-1	ASSRRRDGDTEAF
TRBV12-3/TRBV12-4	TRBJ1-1	ASSFVGQGTEAF
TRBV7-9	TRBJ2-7	ASSSPKRRGRYYEQY
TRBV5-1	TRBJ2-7	ASSSPGQGAVGEQY
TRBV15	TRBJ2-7	ATSRERDILPYEQY
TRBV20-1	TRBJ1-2	SARDATDYGYT
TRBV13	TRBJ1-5	ASSLAGEPQH
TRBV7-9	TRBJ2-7	ASSYHRDTYEQY
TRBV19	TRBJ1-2	ASTGTAYYGYT
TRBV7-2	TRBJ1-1	ASSLVFSPNTEAF
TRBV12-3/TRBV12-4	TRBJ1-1	ASSLGPMGQLNTEAF
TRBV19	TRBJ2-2	ASFFAGELF
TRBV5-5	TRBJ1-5	ASSLATGAQPQH
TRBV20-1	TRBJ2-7	SARGSHEQY
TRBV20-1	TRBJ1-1	SLWVLNTEAF
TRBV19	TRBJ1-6	ASSNRDSPLH
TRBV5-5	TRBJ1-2	ASLGQGRHGYT
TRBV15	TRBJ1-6	ATSRDPGGSPLH
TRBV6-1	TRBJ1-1	ASIDTLDEAF
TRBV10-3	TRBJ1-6	ASSVRGNDYNSPLH
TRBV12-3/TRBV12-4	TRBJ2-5	ASSWVSGGETQY
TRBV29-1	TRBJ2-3	SVVTGGTDTQY
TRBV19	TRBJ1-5	ASSTYRGGIHHPQH
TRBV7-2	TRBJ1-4	ASSLQLAGGTGEKLF
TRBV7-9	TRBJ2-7	ASTLGGTSYEQY
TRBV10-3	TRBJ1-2	ASRPILVADRSNYGYT
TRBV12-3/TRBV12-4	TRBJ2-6	ASTGVGGANVLT